This TCR beta chain appears in the sequencing data of a study of shared clonotypes between healthy human individuals. Background on the study: Donors consisted of two women and a few men between 18 and 49.

Genomic DNA came from about 90 million PBMCs in unsorted samples. A note on this clone: What it binds is not known.

General study findings and limits: Only a few donors were included, so the genetic and exposure-history diversity represented was limited.

Original processing methods: Sequence data from immunoSEQ were junction-only and lacked quality scores; consequently, filtering differed. TCRdb's copy holds only in-frame clones and misses some; the assay was immunoSEQ multiplex PCR. That table is the source of V, J and clone size, and D and trimming were worked out from the DNA. The sample consists of a few hundred thousand clones, roughly 79% of them appearing once. The CDR3 is made up of 16 amino acids. CDR1 SGHTA and CDR2 FQGTGA come from the germline V gene. The V end was cut by 4 bases, the J end by 0 bases, with 12 bases between. This receptor was obtained from a woman between 40 and 55 years old in good health. Some clones in this sample may be carry-over from other donors' samples. The V call is TRBV7-3, the J call TRBJ2-2; no definite D call. The sequenced sample consisted of PBMCs. The CDR3 sequence is CASSSPTPTNTGELFF. DNA of the CDR3: TGTGCCAGCAGCTCCCCTACCCCTACGAACACCGGGGAGCTGTTTTTT.